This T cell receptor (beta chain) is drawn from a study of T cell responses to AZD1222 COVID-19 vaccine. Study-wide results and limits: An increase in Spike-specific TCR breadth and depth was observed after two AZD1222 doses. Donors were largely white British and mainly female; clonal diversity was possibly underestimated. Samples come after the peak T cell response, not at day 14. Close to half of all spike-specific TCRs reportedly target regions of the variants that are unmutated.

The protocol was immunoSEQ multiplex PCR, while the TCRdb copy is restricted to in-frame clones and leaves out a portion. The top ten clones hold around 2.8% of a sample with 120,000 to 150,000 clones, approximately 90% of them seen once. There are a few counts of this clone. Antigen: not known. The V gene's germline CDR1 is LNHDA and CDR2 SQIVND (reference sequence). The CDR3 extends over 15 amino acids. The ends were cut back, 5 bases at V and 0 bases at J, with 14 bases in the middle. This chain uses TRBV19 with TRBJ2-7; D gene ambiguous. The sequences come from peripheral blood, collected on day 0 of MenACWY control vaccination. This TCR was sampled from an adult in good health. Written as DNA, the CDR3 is TGTGCCAGTAGTTTCCTCGGTGGAAGCTCCTACGAGCAGTACTTC. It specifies CASSFLGGSSYEQYF.